The 29 T cell receptor beta chains reported below all come from one sample, sequenced in a study of blood T cell repertoires in COVID-19 (dated by TCRdb to about 2020). The library was made by the immunoSEQ multiplex PCR assay. The table comes from immuneACCESS by way of TCRdb, which keeps in-frame sequences with V and J called. Part of the clones is missing from these tables; in studies checked, under half for an unresolved V gene and the rest for unknown reasons. Present in this sample are hundreds of thousands of clones, around 89% of which were seen just once. 4% to 4.5% of the sample rests with the top ten. Material: peripheral blood. The source is a woman aged 25 to 39 with acute or convalescent COVID-19.

The chain employs TRBV29-1 and TRBJ2-4; the D is unclear. The CDR3 loop spans 12 amino acids. The germline V and J ends were trimmed by 8 bases and 7 bases, with 15 bases remaining between them. Germline values: CDR1 SQVTM, CDR2 ANQGSEA. CDR3 nucleotides: TGCAGCACCCGAGAGAACGGGAACATTCAGTACTTC. This sequence encodes CSTRENGNIQYF.

This rearrangement joins TRBV6-5 to TRBJ2-1; TRBD2 agrees at 8 bases. CDR3 length: 15 residues. J lost 6 bases, V lost 3 bases, and 7 bases had no gene match. The germline CDR1 and CDR2 sequences are MNHEY and SVGAGI. The CDR3 loop reads CASSYYRTSFNEQFF. CDR3 in DNA: TGTGCCAGCAGTTATTATCGGACTAGCTTCAATGAGCAGTTCTTC.

The chain combines TRBV12-3 or TRBV12-4 with TRBJ2-7; D is uncertain. The CDR3 runs 12 residues. V was clipped by 3 bases and J by 4 bases, with 7 bases between them. The CDR3 loop reads CASSFSGYEQYF. CDR3 DNA: TGTGCCAGCAGTTTCTCGGGTTACGAGCAGTACTTC.

V is TRBV7-8 and J is TRBJ2-7; no definite D call. CDR3 length equals 14 residues. Looked up from germline, CDR1 is SGHVS and CDR2 is FQNEAQ. V lost 2 bases to trimming and J lost 0 bases, with 8 bases between them. The CDR3 DNA reads TGTGCCAGCAGCTTAAGAGGCAACTCCTACGAGCAGTACTTC. This codes for CASSLRGNSYEQYF. Filled out from reference TRBV7-8 and TRBJ2-7, the complete variable domain reads GAGVSQSPRYKVAKRGQDVALRCDPISGHVSLFWYQQALGQGPEFLTYFQNEAQLDKSGLPSDRFFAERPEGSVSTLKIQRTQQEDSAVYLCASSLRGNSYEQYFGPGTRLTVT.

This chain uses TRBV6-2 or TRBV6-3 with TRBJ1-6; TRBD1 matches 7 bases. The V segment lost 2 bases and the J segment 10 bases; nucleotides outside the gene matches: 2. The CDR3 loop spans 13 amino acids. CDR1 MNHEY and CDR2 SVGEGT come from the germline V gene. The CDR3 DNA follows: TGTGCCAGCAGTTACCCACAGGGGTCACCCCTCCACTTT. It specifies CASSYPQGSPLHF.

The chain recombines TRBV5-4 with TRBJ2-1; 8 bases are shared with TRBD2. This CDR3 is 14 amino acids long. Looked up from germline, CDR1 is SGHNT and CDR2 is YYREEE (reference sequence). The ends lost 4 bases at V and 7 bases at J; junction bases unmatched: 7. CDR3 bases: TGTGCCAGCAGCCACCAGGCGGGGGGTAATGAGCAGTTCTTC. It encodes CASSHQAGGNEQFF.

The DNA for the CDR3 is TGTGCCAGCAGCCAAGAGGCAGGGGGTAAAGAGACCCAGTACTTC. As protein: CASSQEAGGKETQYF. The chain employs TRBV3-1 (or the pseudogene TRBV3-2) and TRBJ2-5, with 7 bases that match TRBD1. Germline assignment: CDR1 LGHDT and CDR2 YNNKEL (reference sequence). The CDR3 totals 15 residues. V lost 0 bases to trimming and J lost 3 bases; unmatched junction nucleotides: 4.

The chain uses TRBV10-2 and TRBJ2-3; 9 bases line up with TRBD1. This CDR3 is 16 amino acids long. Germline loops: CDR1 WSHSY, CDR2 SAAADI. V gave up 6 bases and J gave up 3 bases; unmatched junction bases: 10. Here the CDR3 DNA reads TGCGCCAGCAGGGGACAGGGAAAGGGGTGGACAGATACGCAGTATTTT. Translating it yields CASRGQGKGWTDTQYF.

The genes are TRBV11-2 and TRBJ2-3; 9 nucleotides align to TRBD2. Germline V gene data show CDR1 as SGHAT and CDR2 as FQNNGV. Unmatched junction bases numbered 7, after V lost 9 bases and J lost 6 bases. CDR3 length: 13 amino acids. CDR3 nucleotides: TGTGCCAGTGCGCGGGGGGGCCTGGATACGCAGTATTTT. The encoded protein is CASARGGLDTQYF.

The rearrangement links TRBV28 to TRBJ1-5; D unclear. V was trimmed by 3 bases and J by 0 bases, leaving 3 bases between them. This CDR3 comprises 13 residues. Germline V gene sequence: CDR1 MDHEN, CDR2 SYDVKM. The CDR3 region has the DNA TGTGCCAGCAGTTTCTTTAGCAATCAGCCCCAGCATTTT. It yields the protein CASSFFSNQPQHF.

This sequence joins TRBV5-4 and TRBJ2-5; 12 nucleotides line up with TRBD1. CDR3 size: 15 residues. With V trimmed by 4 bases and J by 5 bases, 6 bases remained unmatched. Germline V gene sequence: CDR1 SGHNT, CDR2 YYREEE (reference sequence). CDR3 nucleotides: TGTGCCAGCAGCAAGGCCGGGACAGGGGGCGAGACCCAGTACTTC. It yields the protein CASSKAGTGGETQYF.

The chain carries TRBV18 and TRBJ1-4; maybe TRBD1 (6 bases). V lost 3 bases, J lost 7 bases, and 15 bases lay in between. The CDR3 runs 15 residues. Germline V gives CDR1 KGHSH, CDR2 LQKENI. For the CDR3, the DNA is TGTGCCAGCTCACCGGCCACAGGGCCGGGTGAAAAACTGTTTTTT. It encodes CASSPATGPGEKLFF.

The V and J genes are TRBV7-2 and TRBJ1-2; D is possibly TRBD1 (6 bases). Germline loops: CDR1 SGHTA, CDR2 FQGNSA. The V gene lost 1 base and the J gene lost 4 bases, with 19 bases spanning the gap. The CDR3 sequence is 17 residues long. CDR3 amino acids: CASSLEGRGAPFYGYTF. The CDR3 DNA is TGTGCCAGCAGCTTAGAAGGGCGGGGGGCCCCATTCTATGGCTACACCTTC.

The table lists this clone with a few counts. The chain carries TRBV19 and TRBJ1-6; 8 nucleotides match TRBD1. The ends lost 5 bases at V and 8 bases at J; junction bases unmatched: 5. Per the germline V gene, CDR1 is LNHDA and CDR2 is SQIVND (reference sequence). There are 14 residues in the CDR3. The chain's CDR3 is CASSADRVYSPLHF. The CDR3 nucleotides read TGTGCCAGTAGTGCGGACAGGGTTTATTCACCCCTCCACTTT.

This chain connects TRBV23-1 to TRBJ1-6; weak D call: TRBD1 (5 bases). TRBV23-1 is flagged as an ORF with uncertain function. The CDR3 extends over 19 amino acids. The V end was cut by 3 bases, the J end by 0 bases, with 18 bases between. CDR3 region: CASSHERRDGSSYNSPLHF. In DNA form, the CDR3 reads TGCGCCAGCAGTCATGAGAGGCGGGACGGAAGCTCCTATAATTCACCCCTCCACTTT.

The rearrangement joins TRBV7-6 to TRBJ2-7, with 9 bases matching TRBD2. The CDR3 extends over 15 amino acids. Trimming cost V 1 base and J 7 bases; bases outside gene matches: 8. Germline assignment: CDR1 SGHVS and CDR2 FNYEAQ. The CDR3 region is CASSLEGAGGGEQYF. The CDR3 DNA follows: TGTGCCAGCAGCTTAGAGGGAGCGGGGGGCGGGGAGCAGTACTTC.

The chain employs TRBV4-1 and TRBJ2-1, with 10 bases lining up with TRBD2. Germline V gene data show CDR1 as MGHRA and CDR2 as YSYEKL. The CDR3 is 16 residues long. J lost 8 bases, V lost 1 base, and 8 bases had no gene match. The CDR3 DNA reads as TGCGCCAGCAGCCAAGCCAGCGGGGGGGCTCTCGATGAGCAGTTCTTC. This sequence encodes CASSQASGGALDEQFF.

This clone has only one observation. This chain links TRBV2 with TRBJ2-1; D is perhaps TRBD1 (6 bases). The germline V gene has CDR1 SNHLY and CDR2 FYNNEI. This CDR3 spans 15 amino acids. Trimming took 4 bases from V and 8 from J, leaving 18 bases between them. The CDR3 loop is CASSGFSGTLDEQFF. DNA for the CDR3: TGTGCCAGCAGTGGATTCAGTGGGACATTAGATGAGCAGTTCTTC.

The chain uses TRBV18 and TRBJ1-1; D call uncertain. CDR1 is KGHSH, CDR2 LQKENI, per germline. The V end lost 0 bases, the J end lost 0 bases, and 5 bases lay between the germline ends. The CDR3 totals 14 residues. CDR3 nucleotide sequence: TGTGCCAGCTCACCACCCGGTCTGAACACTGAAGCTTTCTTT. Its translation is CASSPPGLNTEAFF.

This chain links TRBV11-2 with TRBJ1-4; TRBD1 is a possible D gene (6 bases). V dropped 2 bases and J dropped 8 bases, with 15 bases sitting between them. The CDR3 extends over 15 amino acids. In germline, CDR1 is SGHAT, CDR2 FQNNGV. The CDR3 loop reads CASSLRGGVEEKLFF. The CDR3 bases are TGTGCCAGCAGCTTACGTGGGGGCGTCGAGGAAAAACTGTTTTTT.

The chain employs TRBV24-1 and TRBJ2-1; 13 nucleotides agree with TRBD2. V dropped 5 bases and J dropped 9; count of bases not matched to a gene: 9. CDR1 and CDR2 from the germline V gene are KGHDR and SFDVKD. The CDR3 runs to 16 residues. CDR3 in amino acids: CATSGPLAGGPGEQFF. CDR3 coding DNA: TGTGCCACCAGTGGCCCACTAGCGGGGGGGCCGGGTGAGCAGTTCTTC.

This chain joins TRBV27 and TRBJ1-1, with TRBD1 matching 11 bases. Germline lookup yields CDR1 MNHEY and CDR2 SMNVEV (reference sequence). This CDR3 region has 17 residues. V shed 5 bases and J 1 base; nucleotides not matched to a gene: 9. Written as DNA, the CDR3 is TGTGCCAGCAGTATGGACAGGGGGCGGAATTGGAACACTGAAGCTTTCTTT. Its translation is CASSMDRGRNWNTEAFF.

The chain recombines TRBV19 with TRBJ1-1; D is perhaps TRBD1 (6 bases). V shed 1 base and J shed 0 bases, with 9 bases lying between them. This CDR3 comprises 15 residues. Germline CDR1 is LNHDA and CDR2 is SQIVND (reference sequence). CDR3 coding DNA: TGTGCCAGTAGTATAGGGACAGCGATGAACACTGAAGCTTTCTTT. Protein sequence: CASSIGTAMNTEAFF. Supplemented by reference TRBV19 and TRBJ1-1, the full variable domain reads DGGITQSPKYLFRKEGQNVTLSCEQNLNHDAMYWYRQDPGQGLRLIYYSQIVNDFQKGDIAEGYSVSREKKESFPLTVTSAQKNPTAFYLCASSIGTAMNTEAFFGQGTRLTVV.

The chain carries TRBV2 and TRBJ2-2, with D perhaps TRBD2 (5 bases). From germline, CDR1 is SNHLY and CDR2 FYNNEI. The CDR3 contains 13 residues. V was cut by 6 bases and J by 5 bases, with 10 bases left in between. The CDR3 reads CASRRGRTGELFF. The CDR3 coding sequence is TGTGCCAGCAGACGGGGAAGGACCGGGGAGCTGTTTTTT.

Only one count was recorded for this clone. The chain joins TRBV15 to TRBJ2-5; weak D call: TRBD1 (6 bases). The CDR3 sequence is 13 residues long. Looked up from germline, CDR1 is LNHNV and CDR2 is YYDKDF (reference sequence). Between the trimmed V and J ends, which lost 5 bases and 5 bases, there was a span of 12 bases. The CDR3 region has the DNA TGTGCCACCAGCTCAGGGGATTTGGAGACCCAGTACTTC. This translates into CATSSGDLETQYF.

V is TRBV11-2 and J is TRBJ2-2; possibly TRBD1 for D (6 bases). Germline CDR1 SGHAT, CDR2 FQNNGV. Trimming took 5 bases from V and 3 from J, leaving 10 bases between them. This CDR3 is 14 amino acids long. This CDR3 reads CASSADSYTGELFF. The CDR3 region has the DNA TGTGCCAGCAGCGCGGACAGTTACACCGGGGAGCTGTTTTTT. Combining the CDR3 with reference TRBV11-2 and TRBJ2-2 gives the whole variable domain EAGVAQSPRYKIIEKRQSVAFWCNPISGHATLYWYQQILGQGPKLLIQFQNNGVVDDSQLPKDRFSAERLKGVDSTLKIQPAKLEDSAVYLCASSADSYTGELFFGEGSRLTVL.

CDR3 loop: CASSTGQPYSNQPQHF. Written as DNA, the CDR3 is TGTGCCAGCAGTACAGGACAGCCGTATAGCAATCAGCCCCAGCATTTT. This chain links TRBV28 with TRBJ1-5, with a possible D match to TRBD1 (6 bases). From germline, CDR1 is MDHEN and CDR2 SYDVKM. Trimming took 5 bases from V and 0 from J, leaving 14 bases between them. The CDR3 totals 16 residues.

This chain uses TRBV18 with TRBJ1-1; 7 bases are shared with TRBD1. The germline gives CDR1 KGHSH, CDR2 LQKENI. The CDR3 loop spans 16 amino acids. Trimming cost V 4 bases and J 0 bases; bases outside gene matches: 8. The CDR3 protein is CASSLSMDRLNTEAFF. CDR3 nucleotide sequence: TGTGCCAGCTCACTTTCGATGGACAGGTTGAACACTGAAGCTTTCTTT.

The gene calls are TRBV6-1 and TRBJ1-1, with a weak D call TRBD1 (6 bases). V was clipped by 4 bases and J by 2 bases, with 17 bases between them. Germline-derived CDR1 and CDR2 are MNHNS and SASEGT. The length of the CDR3 is 16 residues. Here the CDR3 reads CASSVGGQVFNTEAFF. As DNA, the CDR3 is TGTGCCAGCAGTGTCGGGGGGCAGGTATTCAACACTGAAGCTTTCTTT.